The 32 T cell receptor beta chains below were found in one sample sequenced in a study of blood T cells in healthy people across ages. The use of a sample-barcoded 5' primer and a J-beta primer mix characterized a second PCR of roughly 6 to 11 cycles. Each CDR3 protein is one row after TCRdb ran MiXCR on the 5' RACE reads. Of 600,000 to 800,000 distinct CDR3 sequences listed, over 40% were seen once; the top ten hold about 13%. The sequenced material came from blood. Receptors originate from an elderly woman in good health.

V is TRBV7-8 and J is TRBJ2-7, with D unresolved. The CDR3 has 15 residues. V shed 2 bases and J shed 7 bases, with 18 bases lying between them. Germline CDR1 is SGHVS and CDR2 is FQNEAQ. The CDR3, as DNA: TGTGCCAGCAGCTTAATACCCGGAATCTTTGATGAGCAGTACTTC. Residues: CASSLIPGIFDEQYF.

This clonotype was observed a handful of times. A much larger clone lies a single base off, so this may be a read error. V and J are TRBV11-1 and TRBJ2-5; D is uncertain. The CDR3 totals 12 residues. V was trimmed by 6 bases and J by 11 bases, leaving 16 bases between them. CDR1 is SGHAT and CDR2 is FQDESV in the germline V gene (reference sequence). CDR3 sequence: CASRGDLGEQYF. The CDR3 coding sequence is TGTGCCAGCAGGGGTGACTTGGGTGAGCAGTACTTC.

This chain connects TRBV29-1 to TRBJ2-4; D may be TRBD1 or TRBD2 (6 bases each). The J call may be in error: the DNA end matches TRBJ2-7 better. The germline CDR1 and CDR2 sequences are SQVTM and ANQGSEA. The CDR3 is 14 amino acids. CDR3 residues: CSVALGGPSYEQYF. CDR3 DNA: TGCAGCGTGGCCTTAGGGGGGCCCTCCTACGAGCAGTACTTC.

For the CDR3, the DNA is TGCAGCGTTGAAGTGCCGGGCAGGCGCAACATTCAGTACTTC. This codes for CSVEVPGRRNIQYF. The rearrangement links TRBV29-1 to TRBJ2-7; D remains unclear. The DNA end is a closer match to TRBJ2-4, so the J assignment may be wrong. Per germline, CDR1 SQVTM and CDR2 ANQGSEA. This CDR3 contains 14 residues.

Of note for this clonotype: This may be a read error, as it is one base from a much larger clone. CDR3 residues: CASSVQDRAGYTF. The CDR3 DNA is TGTGCCAGCAGTGTCCAGGACAGGGCTGGCTACACCTTC. The chain has TRBV12-3 or TRBV12-4 and TRBJ1-2, with 8 bases lining up with TRBD1. The CDR3 has 13 amino acids. Trimming cost V 5 bases and J 7 bases; bases outside gene matches: 6.

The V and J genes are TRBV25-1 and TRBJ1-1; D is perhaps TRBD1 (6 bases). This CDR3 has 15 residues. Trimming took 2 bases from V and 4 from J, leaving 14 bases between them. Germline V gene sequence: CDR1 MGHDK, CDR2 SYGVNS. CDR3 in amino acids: CASSESGRDTTEAFF. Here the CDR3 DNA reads TGTGCCAGCAGTGAAAGCGGACGGGACACCACTGAAGCTTTCTTT.

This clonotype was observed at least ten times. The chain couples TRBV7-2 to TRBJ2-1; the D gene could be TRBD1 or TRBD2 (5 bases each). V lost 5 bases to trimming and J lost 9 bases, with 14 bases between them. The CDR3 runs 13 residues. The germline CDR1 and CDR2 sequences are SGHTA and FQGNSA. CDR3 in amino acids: CASSVLTGTEQFF. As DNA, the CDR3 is TGTGCCAGCAGCGTCCTCACGGGGACTGAGCAGTTCTTC. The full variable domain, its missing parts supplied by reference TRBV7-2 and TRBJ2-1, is GAGVSQSPSNKVTEKGKDVELRCDPISGHTALYWYRQSLGQGLEFLIYFQGNSAPDKSGLPSDRFSAERTGGSVSTLTIQRTQQEDSAVYLCASSVLTGTEQFFGPGTRLTVL.

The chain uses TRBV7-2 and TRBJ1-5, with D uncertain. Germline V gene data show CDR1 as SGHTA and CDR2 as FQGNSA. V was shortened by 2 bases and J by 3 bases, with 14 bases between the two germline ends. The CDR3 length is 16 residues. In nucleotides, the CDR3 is TGTGCCAGCAGCTTATCGGCAGTGCCCCCCAATCAGCCCCAGCATTTT. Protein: CASSLSAVPPNQPQHF. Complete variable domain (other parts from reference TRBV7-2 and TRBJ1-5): GAGVSQSPSNKVTEKGKDVELRCDPISGHTALYWYRQSLGQGLEFLIYFQGNSAPDKSGLPSDRFSAERTGGSVSTLTIQRTQQEDSAVYLCASSLSAVPPNQPQHFGDGTRLSIL.

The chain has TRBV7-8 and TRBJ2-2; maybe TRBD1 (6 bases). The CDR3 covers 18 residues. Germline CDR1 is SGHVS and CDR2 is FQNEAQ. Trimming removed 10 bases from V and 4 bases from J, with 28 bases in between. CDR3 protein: CANRKPGHNLQGTGELFF. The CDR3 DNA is TGTGCCAACAGGAAACCGGGACATAACTTACAAGGCACCGGGGAGCTGTTTTTT.

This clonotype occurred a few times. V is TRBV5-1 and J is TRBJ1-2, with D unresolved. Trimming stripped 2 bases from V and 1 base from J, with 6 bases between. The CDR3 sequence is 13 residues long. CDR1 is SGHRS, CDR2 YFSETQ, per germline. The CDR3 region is CASSLEINYGYTF. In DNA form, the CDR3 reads TGCGCCAGCAGCTTAGAGATTAACTATGGCTACACCTTC.

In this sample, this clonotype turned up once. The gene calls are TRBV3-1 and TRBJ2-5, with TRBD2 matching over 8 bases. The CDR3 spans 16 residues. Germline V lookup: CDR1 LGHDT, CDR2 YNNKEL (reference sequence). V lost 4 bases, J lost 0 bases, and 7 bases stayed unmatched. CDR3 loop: CASSPWGAGDQETQYF. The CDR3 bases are TGTGCCAGCAGCCCTTGGGGAGCGGGGGACCAAGAGACCCAGTACTTC.

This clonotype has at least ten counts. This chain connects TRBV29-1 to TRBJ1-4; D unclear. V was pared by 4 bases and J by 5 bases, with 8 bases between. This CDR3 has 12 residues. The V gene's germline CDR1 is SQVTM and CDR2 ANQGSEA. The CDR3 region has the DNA TGCAGCGTTGCCGCTACGAATGAAAAACTGTTTTTT. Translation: CSVAATNEKLFF.

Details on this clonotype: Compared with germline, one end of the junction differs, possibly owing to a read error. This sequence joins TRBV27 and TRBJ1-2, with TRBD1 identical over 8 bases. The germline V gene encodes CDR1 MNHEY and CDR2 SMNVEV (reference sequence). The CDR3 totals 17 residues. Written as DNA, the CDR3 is TGTGCCAGCAGTTCCCGGACAGGGACCGGGGGGAACTCTGGCTACACCTTC. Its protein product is CASSSRTGTGGNSGYTF.

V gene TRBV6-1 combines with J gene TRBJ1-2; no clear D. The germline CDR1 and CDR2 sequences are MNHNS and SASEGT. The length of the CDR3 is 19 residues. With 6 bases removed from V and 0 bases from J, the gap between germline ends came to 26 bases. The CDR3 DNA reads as TGTGCCAGCAGAACCCGGCCGGGAGTCCTCGAAACTCCTAACTATGGCTACACCTTC. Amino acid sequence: CASRTRPGVLETPNYGYTF.

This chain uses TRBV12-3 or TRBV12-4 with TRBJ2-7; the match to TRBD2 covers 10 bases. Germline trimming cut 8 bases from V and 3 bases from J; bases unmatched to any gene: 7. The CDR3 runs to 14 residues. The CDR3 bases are TGTGCCAGCGGGACACGGACTAGCGGCTACGAGCAGTACTTC. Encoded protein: CASGTRTSGYEQYF.

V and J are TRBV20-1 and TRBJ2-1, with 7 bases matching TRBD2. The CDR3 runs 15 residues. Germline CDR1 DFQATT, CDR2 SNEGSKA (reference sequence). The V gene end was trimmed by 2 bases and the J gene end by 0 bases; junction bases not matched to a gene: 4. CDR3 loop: CSARLLAASYNEQFF. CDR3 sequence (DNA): TGCAGTGCTAGACTTCTAGCGGCCTCCTACAATGAGCAGTTCTTC.

The CDR3 bases are TGTGCCAGCAGCCCTGGGACAGGTGATGTAGCCAAAAACATTCAGTACTTC. It specifies CASSPGTGDVAKNIQYF. The chain combines TRBV5-5 with TRBJ2-4; the match to TRBD1 covers 8 bases. The trim removed 4 bases at V and 0 bases at J, leaving 9 bases unmatched. Per germline, CDR1 SGHKS and CDR2 YYEKEE (reference sequence). The CDR3 totals 17 residues.

CDR3 amino acids: CASSLAGMGYNEQFF. The CDR3 DNA reads TGCGCCAGCAGCTTGGCAGGGATGGGGTACAATGAGCAGTTCTTC. This chain links TRBV5-1 with TRBJ2-1, with D possibly TRBD1 on 5 matching bases. The CDR3 sequence is 15 residues long. V lost 0 bases and J lost 4, with 11 bases in between. The germline CDR1 and CDR2 sequences are SGHRS and YFSETQ.

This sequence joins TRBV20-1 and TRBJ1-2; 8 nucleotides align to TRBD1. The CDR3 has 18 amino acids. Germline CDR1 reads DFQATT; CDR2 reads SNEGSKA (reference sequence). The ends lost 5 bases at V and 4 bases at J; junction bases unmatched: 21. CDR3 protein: CSAPHQGQGAGGFYGYTF. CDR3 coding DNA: TGCAGTGCTCCCCACCAAGGGCAGGGGGCAGGGGGGTTCTATGGCTACACCTTC.

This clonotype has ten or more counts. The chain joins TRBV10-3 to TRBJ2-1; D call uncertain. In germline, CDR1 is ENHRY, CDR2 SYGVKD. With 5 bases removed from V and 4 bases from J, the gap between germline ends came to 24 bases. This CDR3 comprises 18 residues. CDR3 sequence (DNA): TGTGCCATCAGTACCGGAGTCGGGCGACACCAAATATACAATGAGCAGTTCTTC. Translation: CAISTGVGRHQIYNEQFF.

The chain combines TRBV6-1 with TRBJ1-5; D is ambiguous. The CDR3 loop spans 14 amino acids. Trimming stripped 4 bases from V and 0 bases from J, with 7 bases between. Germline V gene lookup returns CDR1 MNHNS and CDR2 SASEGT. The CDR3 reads CASSGKASNQPQHF. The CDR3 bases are TGTGCCAGCAGTGGTAAGGCTAGCAATCAGCCCCAGCATTTT.

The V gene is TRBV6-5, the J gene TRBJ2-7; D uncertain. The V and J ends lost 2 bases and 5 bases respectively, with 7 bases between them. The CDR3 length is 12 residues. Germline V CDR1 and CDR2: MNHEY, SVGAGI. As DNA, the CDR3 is TGTGCCAGCAGTTACCCGGGCAACGAGCAGTACTTC. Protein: CASSYPGNEQYF.

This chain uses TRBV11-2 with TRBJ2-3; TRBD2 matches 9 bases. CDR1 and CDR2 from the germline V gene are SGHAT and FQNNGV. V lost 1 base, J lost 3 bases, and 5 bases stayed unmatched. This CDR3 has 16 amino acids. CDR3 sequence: CASSLAPAGGTDTQYF. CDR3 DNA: TGTGCCAGCAGCTTAGCTCCAGCGGGGGGTACAGATACGCAGTATTTT.

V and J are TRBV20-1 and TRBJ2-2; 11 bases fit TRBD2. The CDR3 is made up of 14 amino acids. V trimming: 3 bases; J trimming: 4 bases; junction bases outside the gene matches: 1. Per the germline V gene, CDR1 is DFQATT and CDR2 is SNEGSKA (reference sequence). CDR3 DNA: TGCAGTGCTAGTCTAGCGGGGGGCACCGGGGAGCTGTTTTTT. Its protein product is CSASLAGGTGELFF.

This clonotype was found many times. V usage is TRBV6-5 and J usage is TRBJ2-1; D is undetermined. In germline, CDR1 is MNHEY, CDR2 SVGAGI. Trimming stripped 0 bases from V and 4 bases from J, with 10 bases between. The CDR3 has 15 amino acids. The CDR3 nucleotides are TGTGCCAGCAGTTACTCGATCCCACAGTACAATGAGCAGTTCTTC. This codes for CASSYSIPQYNEQFF.

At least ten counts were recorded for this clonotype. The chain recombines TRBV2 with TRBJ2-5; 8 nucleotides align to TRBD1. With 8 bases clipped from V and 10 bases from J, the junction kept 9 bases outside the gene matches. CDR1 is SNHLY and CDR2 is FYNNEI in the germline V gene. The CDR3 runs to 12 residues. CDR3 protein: CASSLTGGIQYF. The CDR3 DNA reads TGTGCCAGCTCCCTTACAGGGGGGATCCAGTACTTC.

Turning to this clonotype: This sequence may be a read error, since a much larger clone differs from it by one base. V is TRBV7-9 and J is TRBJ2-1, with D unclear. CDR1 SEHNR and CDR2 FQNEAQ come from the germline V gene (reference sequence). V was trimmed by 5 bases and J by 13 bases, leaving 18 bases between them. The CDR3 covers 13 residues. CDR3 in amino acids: CASSVYSAETQFF. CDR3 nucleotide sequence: TGTGCCAGCAGCGTTTACAGCGCAGAGACCCAGTTCTTC.

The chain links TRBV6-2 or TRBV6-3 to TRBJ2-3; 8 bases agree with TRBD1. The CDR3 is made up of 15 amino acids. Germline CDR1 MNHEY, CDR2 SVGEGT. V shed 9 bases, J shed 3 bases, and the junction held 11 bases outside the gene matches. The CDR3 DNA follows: TGTGCCAGTAGTACAAGGACAGGGCGGACAGATACGCAGTATTTT. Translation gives CASSTRTGRTDTQYF.

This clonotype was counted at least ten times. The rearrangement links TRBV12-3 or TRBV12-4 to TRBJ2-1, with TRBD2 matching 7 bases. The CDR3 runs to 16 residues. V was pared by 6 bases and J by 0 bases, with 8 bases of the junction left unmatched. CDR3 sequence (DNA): TGTGCCAGCAGACGAACTAGCGTGAGCTCCTACAATGAGCAGTTCTTC. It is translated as CASRRTSVSSYNEQFF.

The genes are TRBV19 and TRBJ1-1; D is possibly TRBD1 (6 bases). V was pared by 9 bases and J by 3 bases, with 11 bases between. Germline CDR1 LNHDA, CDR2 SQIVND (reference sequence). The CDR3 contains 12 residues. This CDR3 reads CASNREYTEAFF. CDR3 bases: TGTGCCAGCAACAGGGAGTACACTGAAGCTTTCTTT.

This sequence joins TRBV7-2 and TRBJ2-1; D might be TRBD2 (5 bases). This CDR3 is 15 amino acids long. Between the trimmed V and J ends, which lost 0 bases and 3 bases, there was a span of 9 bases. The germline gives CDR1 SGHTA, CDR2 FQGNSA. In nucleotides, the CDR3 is TGTGCCAGCAGCTTAGCGGAGGCCAGCTACAATGAGCAGTTCTTC. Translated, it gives CASSLAEASYNEQFF. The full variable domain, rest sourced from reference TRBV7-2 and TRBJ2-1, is GAGVSQSPSNKVTEKGKDVELRCDPISGHTALYWYRQSLGQGLEFLIYFQGNSAPDKSGLPSDRFSAERTGGSVSTLTIQRTQQEDSAVYLCASSLAEASYNEQFFGPGTRLTVL.

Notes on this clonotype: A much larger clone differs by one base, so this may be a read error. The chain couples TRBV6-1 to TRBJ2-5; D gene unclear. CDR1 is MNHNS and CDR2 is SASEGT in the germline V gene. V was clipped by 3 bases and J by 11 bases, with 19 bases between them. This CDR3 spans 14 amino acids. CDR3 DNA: TGTGCCAGCAGTGAGTGTGGTATGGAGTTGGAGCAGTACTTC. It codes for CASSECGMELEQYF.